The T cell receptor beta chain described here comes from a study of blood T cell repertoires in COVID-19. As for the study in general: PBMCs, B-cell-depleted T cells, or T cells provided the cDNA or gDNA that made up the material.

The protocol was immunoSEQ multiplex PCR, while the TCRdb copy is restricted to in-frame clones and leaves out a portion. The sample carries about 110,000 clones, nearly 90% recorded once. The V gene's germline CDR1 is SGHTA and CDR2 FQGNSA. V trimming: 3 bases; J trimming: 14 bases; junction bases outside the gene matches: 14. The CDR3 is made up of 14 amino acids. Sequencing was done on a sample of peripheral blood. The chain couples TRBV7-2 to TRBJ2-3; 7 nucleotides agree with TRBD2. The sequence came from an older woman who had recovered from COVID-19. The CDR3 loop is CASSFRLAQSSGYF. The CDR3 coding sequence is TGTGCCAGCAGCTTTCGACTAGCTCAATCTTCGGGGTATTTT.